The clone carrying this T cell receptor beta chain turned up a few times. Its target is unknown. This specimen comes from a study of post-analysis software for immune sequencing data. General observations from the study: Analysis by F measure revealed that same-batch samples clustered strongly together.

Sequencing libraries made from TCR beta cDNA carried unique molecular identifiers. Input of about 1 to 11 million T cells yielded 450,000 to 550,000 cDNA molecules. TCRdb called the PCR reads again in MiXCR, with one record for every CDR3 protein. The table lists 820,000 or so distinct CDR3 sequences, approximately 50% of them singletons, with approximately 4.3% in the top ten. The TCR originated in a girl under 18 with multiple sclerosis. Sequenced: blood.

DNA of the CDR3: TGCGCCAGCAGCTTGGTAGGGACCAACTACGAGCAGTACTTC. Protein sequence: CASSLVGTNYEQYF. The genes are TRBV5-1 and TRBJ2-7; D assignment may be TRBD1 or TRBD2 (5 bases each). The length of the CDR3 is 14 residues. Germline loops: CDR1 SGHRS, CDR2 YFSETQ. Trimming pared 0 bases from V and 3 bases from J, leaving 10 bases between. Supplemented by reference TRBV5-1 and TRBJ2-7, the full variable domain reads KAGVTQTPRYLIKTRGQQVTLSCSPISGHRSVSWYQQTPGQGLQFLFEYFSETQRNKGNFPGRFSGRQFSNSRSEMNVSTLELGDSALYLCASSLVGTNYEQYFGPGTRLTVT.